This is a list of T cell receptor beta chains from one sample in a study of human T cells and chemical hapten exposure. Using its own MiXCR run on the RACE reads, TCRdb lists one record per CDR3 protein. This repertoire shows 150,000 to 200,000 distinct CDR3 sequences, 14% found once; its top ten account for 1.7%. Material: whole blood, obtained in connection with sensitization to the hapten diphenylcyclopropenone (DPC). These receptors originate from a woman aged 30 to 39 with alopecia areata. Some clones in this sample may be carry-over from other donors' samples. CDR3s include the opening cysteine and the closing phenylalanine or tryptophan. Fields, in order: J gene, V gene, CDR3 protein.

TRBJ1-1,TRBV28,CASKSVNTEAFF
TRBJ2-1,TRBV18,CASSRQREGHHNEQFF
TRBJ1-1,TRBV18,CASSQQEAEAFF
TRBJ2-2,TRBV6-2/TRBV6-3,CASSYSFGGELFF
TRBJ1-2,TRBV28,CASTPIGDDYGYTF
TRBJ1-1,TRBV28,CASNFWGNTEAFF
TRBJ2-7,TRBV7-2,CASSRGLAGGSYEQYF
TRBJ1-2,TRBV7-9,CASSLLQDASYGYTF
TRBJ1-4,TRBV5-1,CASSSGEGANEKLFF
TRBJ2-1,TRBV19,CASSFLAGAVGNEQFF
TRBJ1-1,TRBV3-1,CASSQDRRDTEAFF
TRBJ2-1,TRBV29-1,CSARQGADEQFF
TRBJ2-7,TRBV27,CASSGQGTGSYEQYF
TRBJ1-2,TRBV2,CASRGTGSYTF
TRBJ2-5,TRBV5-4,CASSFTGAGQEGETQYF
TRBJ2-1,TRBV11-3,CASSGPGGGEQFF
TRBJ2-7,TRBV29-1,CSVAMGDAYEQYF
TRBJ2-1,TRBV27,CASSLAGAGNEQFF
TRBJ2-2,TRBV7-9,CASSLDGQPNTGELFF
TRBJ2-3,TRBV29-1,CSVEGKSSTDTQYF
TRBJ2-1,TRBV12-3/TRBV12-4,CASSPKDRKQFF
TRBJ2-5,TRBV4-2,CASSQLSGGAQETQYF
TRBJ2-1,TRBV4-1,CASSQFASGRPYNEQFF
TRBJ2-1,TRBV7-8,CASSDSRHLAFNEQFF
TRBJ2-5,TRBV6-2/TRBV6-3,CASSYSASGAQETQYF
TRBJ2-7,TRBV7-2,CASSLGSTSPTYEQYF
TRBJ2-5,TRBV7-9,CASSFNWGQETQYF
TRBJ1-2,TRBV12-3/TRBV12-4,CASSLWTANYGYTF
TRBJ1-1,TRBV12-3/TRBV12-4,CASSTSMGIGTEAFF
TRBJ2-3,TRBV28,CASSLGVSALAGTDTQYF